This paragraph reports one T cell receptor (beta chain). There is no known antigen for this receptor. One base away there is no much larger clone; base qualities are not given. A distance of 4 bases separates the germline ends of V and J, which lose 2 bases and 6 bases respectively. The CDR3 goes from the cysteine to the phenylalanine over 12 residues. Solely the CDR3 DNA is kept, with 36 bases framed from the first base. From a lookup of the germline V gene, CDR1 and CDR2 are MDHEN and SYDVKM. These data come from a study of OX40 agonist ivuxolimab in advanced cancers. For the study in its entirety: Ivuxolimab was a fully human IgG2 agonistic monoclonal antibody targeting the costimulatory receptor OX40 (CD134). In the dose-escalation cohort, 82.7% of patients were male, and the mean age was approximately 60 years, with a range of 23 to 79. The paper describes the monotherapy dose-escalation part (N ≈ 52 patients) of the phase I trial of ivuxolimab. Patients were allowed to have had prior anti-PD-1, anti-PD-L1 or anti-CTLA-4 therapy, and approximately 40% of the dose-escalation patients had been treated with checkpoint inhibitors. Intravenous ivuxolimab was administered to patients every 2 weeks at six dose levels: 0.01, 0.1, 0.3, 1.5, 3 and 10 mg/kg. The purpose of peripheral TCRbeta sequencing was to test whether ivuxolimab changed TCR sequence diversity and led to clonal T-cell expansion. Of the approximately 50 dose-escalation patients, hepatocellular carcinoma was present in about 20, melanoma in roughly 15, renal cell carcinoma in 9 and head and neck cancer in 9. Partial responses occurred in three dose-escalation patients, of whom one had hepatocellular carcinoma and two had cutaneous melanoma. Here is what the overall study found, with its caveats: Low levels of normalized T-cell clonal expansion were also seen in some nonresponding patients. Which antigens the clonally expanded peripheral T cells were specific for was not determined. At doses from 0.1 to 3.0 mg/kg, clonal expansion was seen in both CD4+ and CD8+ blood T cells between baseline and week 6. After ivuxolimab, expanded clones were on average more numerous among CD8+ T cells than among CD4+ T cells. Partial responders in the 0.1-3.0 mg/kg groups had among the lowest normalized peripheral clonal expansion, especially among CD8+ T cells.

Patients with autoimmune disease history or receiving systemic immunosuppression were excluded from the trial. Peripheral blood for TCR sequencing was collected from all dose cohorts at baseline, on cycle 4 day 1, and on cycle 7 day 1. Samples were obtained from an open-label, multicenter, first-in-human phase I dose-escalation trial of ivuxolimab. Adults with locally advanced or metastatic head and neck squamous cell, hepatocellular, melanoma or renal cell carcinoma were enrolled in the trial. CD4+ and CD8+ T cells were sorted separately from peripheral blood before TCR sequencing. To sequence the TCRbeta CDR3 region, genomic DNA was isolated from the sorted cells. The immunoSEQ Assay was used for sequencing of TCRbeta CDR3 regions. TCRdb provides this immuneACCESS table in a form limited to in-frame rearrangements. Some clones are lacking; in checked studies, under half of them reflect an unresolved V gene, and why the rest are absent is not known. This sample gives about 90,000 clones in total; about 90% of them show up just once. The biggest ten clones account for 1.5% to 2% of the sample.

The chain couples TRBV28 to TRBJ2-2; confidence is insufficient to name the D gene. The specimen comprised CD4+ or CD8+ T cells sorted from blood, sampled in a trial of the OX40 agonist ivuxolimab. The TCR was taken from an adult with an advanced solid tumor such as melanoma, head and neck, liver or kidney cancer. The CDR3 is CASSLSPGELFF. The bases are TGTGCCAGCAGTTTAAGCCCCGGGGAGCTGTTTTTT.